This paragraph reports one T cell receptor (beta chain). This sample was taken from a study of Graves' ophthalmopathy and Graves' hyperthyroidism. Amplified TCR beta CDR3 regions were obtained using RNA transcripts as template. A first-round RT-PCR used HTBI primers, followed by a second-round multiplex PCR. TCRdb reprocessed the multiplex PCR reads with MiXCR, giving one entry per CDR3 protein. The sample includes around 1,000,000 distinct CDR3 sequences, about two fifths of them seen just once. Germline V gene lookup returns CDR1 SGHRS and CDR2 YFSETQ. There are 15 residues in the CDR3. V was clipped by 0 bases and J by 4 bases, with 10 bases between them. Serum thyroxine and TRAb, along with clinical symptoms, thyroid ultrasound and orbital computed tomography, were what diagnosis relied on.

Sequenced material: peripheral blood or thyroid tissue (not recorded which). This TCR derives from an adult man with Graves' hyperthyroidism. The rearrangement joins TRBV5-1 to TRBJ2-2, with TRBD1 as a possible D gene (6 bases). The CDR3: CASSLGTVTTGELFF. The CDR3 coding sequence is TGCGCCAGCAGCTTGGGGACAGTAACCACCGGGGAGCTGTTTTTT.